The clone carrying this TCR beta chain was seen once. PCR employed 60 Vbeta and 13 Jbeta primers. Sequenced by immunoSEQ multiplex PCR; TCRdb stores in-frame clones only, minus some. Among 70,000 to 95,000 clones listed, 62% were seen once. This sample is part of a study of cytomegalovirus exposure and HLA in healthy donors. This TCR was sampled from a woman in her 30s in good health and CMV-seropositive. Sequencing input: PBMCs.

The CDR3 sequence is CASSQRRTTNYGYTF. The CDR3 bases are TGTGCCAGCAGTCAACGACGGACAACTAACTATGGCTACACCTTC. The chain uses TRBV27 and TRBJ1-2; a possible D gene is TRBD1 (5 bases). Trimming took 5 bases from V and 0 from J, leaving 13 bases between them. The germline CDR1 and CDR2 sequences are MNHEY and SMNVEV (reference sequence). The CDR3 covers 15 residues.